This T cell receptor beta chain came from a study of cytomegalovirus exposure and HLA in healthy donors. PCR used 60 Vbeta primers and 13 Jbeta primers. Measured with immunoSEQ multiplex PCR; TCRdb has only the in-frame clones, and not every one. The repertoire holds 150,000 to 200,000 clones, with 79% as singletons. CDR3 length equals 13 residues. Germline CDR1 SNHLY, CDR2 FYNNEI. V shed 8 bases and J shed 6 bases, with 17 bases lying between them. The sequence derives from a woman aged 25-40 years in good health and CMV-seropositive. Sequenced sample: PBMCs. This sequence joins TRBV2 and TRBJ2-7, with D perhaps TRBD2 (6 bases). CDR3 sequence reads: CASRDSPSVEQYF. CDR3 DNA: TGTGCCAGCCGGGACTCCCCTAGCGTCGAGCAGTACTTC. Drawing the rest from reference TRBV2 and TRBJ2-7, the complete variable domain is EPEVTQTPSHQVTQMGQEVILRCVPISNHLYFYWYRQILGQKVEFLVSFYNNEISEKSEIFDDQFSVERPDGSNFTLKIRSTKLEDSAMYFCASRDSPSVEQYFGPGTRLTVT.